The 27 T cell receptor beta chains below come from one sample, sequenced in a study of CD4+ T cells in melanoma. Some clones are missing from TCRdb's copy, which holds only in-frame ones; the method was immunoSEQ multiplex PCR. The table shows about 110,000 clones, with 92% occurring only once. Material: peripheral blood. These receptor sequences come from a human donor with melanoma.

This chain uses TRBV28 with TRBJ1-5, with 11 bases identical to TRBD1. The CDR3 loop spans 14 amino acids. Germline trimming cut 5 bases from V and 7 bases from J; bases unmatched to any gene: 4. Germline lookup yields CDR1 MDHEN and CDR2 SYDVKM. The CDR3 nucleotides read TGTGCCAGCAGTCTTGGGACAGGGGGACAGCCCCAGCATTTT. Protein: CASSLGTGGQPQHF.

CDR3 nucleotides: TGTGCCAGCAGCACCGACTATGCCAAAAACATTCAGTACTTC. It is translated as CASSTDYAKNIQYF. V and J are TRBV7-2 and TRBJ2-4; tentative D call: TRBD2 (5 bases). Looked up from germline, CDR1 is SGHTA and CDR2 is FQGNSA. V was cut by 5 bases and J by 1 base, with 9 bases left in between. The CDR3 totals 14 residues.

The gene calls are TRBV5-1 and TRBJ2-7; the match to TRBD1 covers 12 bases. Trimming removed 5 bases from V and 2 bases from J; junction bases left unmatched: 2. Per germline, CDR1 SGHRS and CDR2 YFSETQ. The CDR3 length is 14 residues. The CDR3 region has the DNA TGCGCCAGCAGTTGGGACAGGGGGCCCTACGAGCAGTACTTC. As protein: CASSWDRGPYEQYF.

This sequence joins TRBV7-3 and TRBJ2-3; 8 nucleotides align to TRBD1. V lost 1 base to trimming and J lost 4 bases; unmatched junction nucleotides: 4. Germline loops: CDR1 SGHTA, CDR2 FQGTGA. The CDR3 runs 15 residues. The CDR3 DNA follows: TGTGCCAGCAGCTTAATACCAGGGGGCGCAGATACGCAGTATTTT. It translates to CASSLIPGGADTQYF.

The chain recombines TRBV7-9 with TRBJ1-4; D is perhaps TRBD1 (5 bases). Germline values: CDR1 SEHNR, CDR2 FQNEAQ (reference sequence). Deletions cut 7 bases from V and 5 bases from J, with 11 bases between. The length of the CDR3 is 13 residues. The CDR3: CASTRRGNEKLFF. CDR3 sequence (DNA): TGTGCCAGCACCCGACGGGGGAATGAAAAACTGTTTTTT.

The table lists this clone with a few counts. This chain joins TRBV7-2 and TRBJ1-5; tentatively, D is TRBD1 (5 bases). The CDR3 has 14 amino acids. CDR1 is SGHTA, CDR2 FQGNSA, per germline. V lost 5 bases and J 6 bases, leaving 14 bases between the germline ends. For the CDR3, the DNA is TGTGCCAGCAGCACCCTGGGGGGAGGTCAGCCCCAGCATTTT. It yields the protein CASSTLGGGQPQHF.

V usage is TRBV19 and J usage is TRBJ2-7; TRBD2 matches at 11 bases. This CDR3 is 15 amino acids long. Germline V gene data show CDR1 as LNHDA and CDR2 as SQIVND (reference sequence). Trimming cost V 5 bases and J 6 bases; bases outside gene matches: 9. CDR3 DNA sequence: TGTGCCAGTAGTGCTAGCGGGAGGTCCTTCCGCGAGCAGTACTTC. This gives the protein CASSASGRSFREQYF.

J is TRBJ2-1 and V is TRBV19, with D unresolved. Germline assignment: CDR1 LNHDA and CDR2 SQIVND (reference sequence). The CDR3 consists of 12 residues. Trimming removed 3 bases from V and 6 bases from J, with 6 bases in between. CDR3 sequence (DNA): TGTGCCAGTAGTATTCATCGCAATGAGCAGTTCTTC. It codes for CASSIHRNEQFF.

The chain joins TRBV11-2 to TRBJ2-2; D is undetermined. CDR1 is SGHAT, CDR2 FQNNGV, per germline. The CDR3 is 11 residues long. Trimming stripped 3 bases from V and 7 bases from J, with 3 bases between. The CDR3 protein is CASSFFGELFF. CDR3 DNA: TGTGCCAGCAGCTTCTTCGGGGAGCTGTTTTTT.

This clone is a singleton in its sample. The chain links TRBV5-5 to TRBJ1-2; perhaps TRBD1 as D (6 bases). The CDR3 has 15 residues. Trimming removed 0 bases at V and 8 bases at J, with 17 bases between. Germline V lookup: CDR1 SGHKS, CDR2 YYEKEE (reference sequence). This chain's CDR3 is CASSLETRGVGGYTF. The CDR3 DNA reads TGTGCCAGCAGCTTGGAAACCAGGGGCGTCGGAGGCTACACCTTC.

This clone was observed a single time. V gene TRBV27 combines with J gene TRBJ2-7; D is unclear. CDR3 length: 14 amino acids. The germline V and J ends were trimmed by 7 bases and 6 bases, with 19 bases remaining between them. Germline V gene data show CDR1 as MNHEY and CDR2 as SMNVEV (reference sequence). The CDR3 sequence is CASTNPGRVTEQYF. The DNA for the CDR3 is TGTGCCAGCACCAACCCGGGTAGGGTGACCGAGCAGTACTTC.

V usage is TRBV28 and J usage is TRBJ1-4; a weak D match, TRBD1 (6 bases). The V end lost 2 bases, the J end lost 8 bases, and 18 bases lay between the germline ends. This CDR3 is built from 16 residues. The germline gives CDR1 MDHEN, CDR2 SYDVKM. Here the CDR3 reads CASSLISGGGREKLFF. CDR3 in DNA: TGTGCCAGCAGTTTAATCTCCGGAGGGGGAAGGGAAAAACTGTTTTTT.

As DNA, the CDR3 is TGTGCCAGCAGCTTAAGGCAGGGACAGCCCCAGCATTTT. Encoded protein: CASSLRQGQPQHF. The rearrangement links TRBV7-3 to TRBJ1-5; the D gene is possibly TRBD1 (5 bases). CDR1 and CDR2 from the germline V gene are SGHTA and FQGTGA. Trimming removed 1 base from V and 7 bases from J, with 8 bases in between. The CDR3 consists of 13 residues.

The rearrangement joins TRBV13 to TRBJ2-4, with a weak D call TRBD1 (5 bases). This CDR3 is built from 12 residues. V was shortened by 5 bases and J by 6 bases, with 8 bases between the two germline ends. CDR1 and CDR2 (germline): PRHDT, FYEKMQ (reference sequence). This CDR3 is CASSRTGNIQYF. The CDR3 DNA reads TGTGCCAGCAGCCGTACAGGAAACATTCAGTACTTC.

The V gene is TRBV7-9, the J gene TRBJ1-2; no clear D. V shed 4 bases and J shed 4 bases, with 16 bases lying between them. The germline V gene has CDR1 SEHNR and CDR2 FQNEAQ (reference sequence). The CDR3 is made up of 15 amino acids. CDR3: CASSSITGGGYGYTF. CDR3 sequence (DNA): TGTGCCAGCAGCTCTATAACCGGTGGTGGCTATGGCTACACCTTC.

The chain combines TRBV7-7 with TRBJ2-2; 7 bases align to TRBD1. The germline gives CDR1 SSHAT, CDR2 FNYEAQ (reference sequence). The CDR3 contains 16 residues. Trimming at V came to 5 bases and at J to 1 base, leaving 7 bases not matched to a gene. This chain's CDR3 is CASSTRQGLNTGELFF. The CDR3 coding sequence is TGTGCCAGCAGCACCCGACAGGGTTTGAACACCGGGGAGCTGTTTTTT.

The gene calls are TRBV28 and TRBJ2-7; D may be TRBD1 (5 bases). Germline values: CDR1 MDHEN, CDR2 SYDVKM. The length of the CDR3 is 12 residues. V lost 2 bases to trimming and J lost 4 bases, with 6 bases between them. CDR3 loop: CASSLQGYEQYF. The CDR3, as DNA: TGTGCCAGCAGTTTACAGGGATACGAGCAGTACTTC.

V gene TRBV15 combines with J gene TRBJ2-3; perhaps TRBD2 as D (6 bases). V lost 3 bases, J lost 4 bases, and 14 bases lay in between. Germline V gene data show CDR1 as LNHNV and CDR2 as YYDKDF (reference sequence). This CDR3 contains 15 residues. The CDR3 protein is CATSSLAMEADTQYF. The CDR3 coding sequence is TGTGCCACCAGCAGCCTAGCGATGGAGGCAGATACGCAGTATTTT.

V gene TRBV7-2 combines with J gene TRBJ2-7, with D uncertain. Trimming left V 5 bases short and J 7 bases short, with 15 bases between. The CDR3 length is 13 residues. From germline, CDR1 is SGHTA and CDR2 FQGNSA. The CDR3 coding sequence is TGTGCCAGCAGCCACCGGGCGGTGCAAGAGCAGTACTTC. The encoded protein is CASSHRAVQEQYF.

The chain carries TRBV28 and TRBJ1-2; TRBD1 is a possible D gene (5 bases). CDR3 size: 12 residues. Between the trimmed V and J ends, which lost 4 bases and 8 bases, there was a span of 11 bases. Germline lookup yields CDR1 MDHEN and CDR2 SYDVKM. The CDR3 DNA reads TGTGCCAGCAGTTCCGGACAATACGGCTACACCTTC. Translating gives CASSSGQYGYTF.

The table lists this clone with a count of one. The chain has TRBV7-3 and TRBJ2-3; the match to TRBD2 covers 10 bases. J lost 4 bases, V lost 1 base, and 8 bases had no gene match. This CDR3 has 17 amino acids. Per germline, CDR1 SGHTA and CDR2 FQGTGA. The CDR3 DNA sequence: TGTGCCAGCAGCTTAATGGGGCCTAGCGGGGGTGCAGATACGCAGTATTTT. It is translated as CASSLMGPSGGADTQYF.

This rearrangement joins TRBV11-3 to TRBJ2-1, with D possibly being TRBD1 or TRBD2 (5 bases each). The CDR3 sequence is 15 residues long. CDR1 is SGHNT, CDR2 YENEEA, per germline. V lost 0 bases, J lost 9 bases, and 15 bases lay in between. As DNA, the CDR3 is TGTGCCAGCAGCTTAGATCCCTGGGGGAGTGGTGAGCAGTTCTTC. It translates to CASSLDPWGSGEQFF.

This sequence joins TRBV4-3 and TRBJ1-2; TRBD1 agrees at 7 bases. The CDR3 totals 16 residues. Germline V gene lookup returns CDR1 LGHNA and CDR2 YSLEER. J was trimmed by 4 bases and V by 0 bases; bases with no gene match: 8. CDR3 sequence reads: CASSQDLGTVIYGYTF. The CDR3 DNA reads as TGCGCCAGCAGCCAAGATTTAGGGACAGTGATCTATGGCTACACCTTC.

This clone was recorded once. CDR3 in amino acids: CASSPLVGGPDTQYF. In DNA, the CDR3 is TGTGCCAGTAGTCCCTTGGTCGGGGGGCCGGATACGCAGTATTTT. The rearrangement uses TRBV19 and TRBJ2-3; tentatively, D is TRBD2 (7 bases). The CDR3 covers 15 residues. Germline lookup yields CDR1 LNHDA and CDR2 SQIVND (reference sequence). Trimming stripped 5 bases from V and 6 bases from J, with 18 bases between.

The CDR3 nucleotides are TGTGCCAGCACCCGGAACATTGGGTCCTACGAGCAGTACTTC. Its protein is CASTRNIGSYEQYF. The chain employs TRBV6-1 and TRBJ2-5; no clear D. The J call may be wrong; the DNA end is better matched by TRBJ2-7. The CDR3 spans 14 residues. Germline loops: CDR1 MNHNS, CDR2 SASEGT.

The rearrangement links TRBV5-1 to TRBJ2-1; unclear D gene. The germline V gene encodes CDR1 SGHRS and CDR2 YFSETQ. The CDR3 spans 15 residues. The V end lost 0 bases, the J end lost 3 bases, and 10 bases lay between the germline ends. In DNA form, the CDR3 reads TGCGCCAGCAGCTTGGGTAGCTGGGTCTACAATGAGCAGTTCTTC. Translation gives CASSLGSWVYNEQFF.

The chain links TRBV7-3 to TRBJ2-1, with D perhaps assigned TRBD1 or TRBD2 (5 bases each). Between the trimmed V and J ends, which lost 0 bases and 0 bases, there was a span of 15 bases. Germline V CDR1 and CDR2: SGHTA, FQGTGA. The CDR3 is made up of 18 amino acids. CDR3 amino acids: CASSLTPWGKTSYNEQFF. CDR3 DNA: TGTGCCAGCAGCTTAACCCCCTGGGGGAAAACCTCCTACAATGAGCAGTTCTTC.